Sequencing of this TCR beta chain was carried out in a study of naive and memory T cell subsets. From the second PCR step, alpha and beta chains were amplified apart. Study conclusions and caveats: Over 95% of naive TCR sequences appeared only once after error correction, unlike memory subsets. A few larger clonotypes appeared in naive repertoires, especially CD8, possibly memory cells re-expressing CD45RA. Activation and differentiation may alter RNA-based TCR counts. There was no ground truth to check naive and memory subset results.

Comment on this clonotype: Its antigen is unknown.

Both TRBC1 and TRBC2 were covered by a beta constant-region primer of two equimolar oligonucleotides. Four rounds of PCR amplified the ligated cDNA using nested alpha and beta constant-region primers plus SP2. Via MiXCR, TCRdb re-called the UMI-ligation and nested PCR reads, giving one row per CDR3 protein. The repertoire has about 150,000 distinct CDR3 sequences, over 20% of them found once; the top ten carry approximately 0.1%. Sequenced: naive CD4+ T cells from blood. This receptor was obtained from a human donor in good health.

The CDR3 bases are TGTGCCAGCAGCGTAGTACCGGGAGGGAAGTACAATGAGCAGTTCTTC. It yields the protein CASSVVPGGKYNEQFF. V usage is TRBV9 and J usage is TRBJ2-1, with TRBD2 matching 8 bases. Germline V CDR1 and CDR2: SGDLS, YYNGEE. The CDR3 is 16 residues long. The trim removed 0 bases at V and 4 bases at J, leaving 6 bases unmatched.